These 17 T cell receptor beta chains originate from one sample sequenced in a study of cytomegalovirus exposure and HLA in healthy donors. Primers included in the PCR were 60 Vbeta and 13 Jbeta primers. Method: immunoSEQ multiplex PCR; TCRdb's copy keeps in-frame clones and lacks some. In the table there are over 200,000 clones, about 79% of which are singletons. The sequenced material came from PBMCs. The source is a male donor in good health and CMV-seronegative.

The genes are TRBV4-3 and TRBJ1-6, with TRBD1 matching 8 bases. The CDR3 loop spans 17 amino acids. V trimming: 0 bases; J trimming: 5 bases; junction bases outside the gene matches: 6. The germline V gene has CDR1 LGHNA and CDR2 YSLEER. CDR3 sequence reads: CASSQDSQGADNSPLHF. The CDR3, as DNA: TGCGCCAGCAGCCAAGATAGTCAGGGGGCGGATAATTCACCCCTCCACTTT.

V gene TRBV29-1 combines with J gene TRBJ1-3; D unresolved. V was trimmed by 0 bases and J by 9 bases, leaving 9 bases between them. Germline CDR1 SQVTM, CDR2 ANQGSEA. CDR3 size: 12 residues. The CDR3: CSVEDDRGTIYF. The CDR3 region has the DNA TGCAGCGTTGAAGATGACCGGGGCACCATATATTTT.

CDR3 region: CASSPRGVNTEAFF. In DNA, the CDR3 is TGCGCCAGCAGCCCCAGGGGGGTGAACACTGAAGCTTTCTTT. J is TRBJ1-1 and V is TRBV5-1; TRBD1 agrees at 7 bases. Trimming cost V 4 bases and J 0 bases; bases outside gene matches: 3. The CDR3 is 14 residues long. Germline CDR1 reads SGHRS; CDR2 reads YFSETQ.

The chain carries TRBV5-1 and TRBJ2-2; unclear D gene. CDR1 and CDR2 (germline): SGHRS, YFSETQ. CDR3 length equals 15 residues. Trimming left V 7 bases short and J 0 bases short, with 13 bases between. In nucleotides, the CDR3 is TGCGCCAGCGTGGGCATCGCCACGAACACCGGGGAGCTGTTTTTT. It translates to CASVGIATNTGELFF.

Concerning this clone: A read error may produce the germline difference seen at one junction end. J is TRBJ2-6 and V is TRBV6-5; D is possibly TRBD1 (5 bases). The CDR3 contains 15 residues. CDR1 is MNHEY, CDR2 SVGAGI, per germline. CDR3 nucleotide sequence: TGTGTCAGCAGTACCTGGGGCAGTGGGGCCAACGTCCTGACTTTC. Protein: CVSSTWGSGANVLTF.

This chain joins TRBV27 and TRBJ1-2; 10 bases match TRBD1. After removal of 5 bases from V and 5 bases from J, the junction contained 5 bases not matched to a gene. The V gene's germline CDR1 is MNHEY and CDR2 SMNVEV (reference sequence). CDR3 size: 14 residues. CDR3 sequence (DNA): TGTGCCAGCAGTCCGGGGGACAGGGGATATGGCTACACCTTC. Translating it yields CASSPGDRGYGYTF.

This chain uses TRBV28 with TRBJ1-3; D perhaps matches TRBD1 (5 bases). Germline loops: CDR1 MDHEN, CDR2 SYDVKM. This CDR3 comprises 13 residues. Trimming shortened V by 3 bases and J by 9 bases, and 12 bases separated the two germline ends. The CDR3 reads CASSLGGVGTIYF. The CDR3 nucleotides are TGTGCCAGCAGTTTGGGAGGGGTAGGCACCATATATTTT.

The chain uses TRBV7-9 and TRBJ1-2; perhaps TRBD1 as D (6 bases). Germline-derived CDR1 and CDR2 are SEHNR and FQNEAQ (reference sequence). CDR3 length: 15 residues. Trimming shortened V by 5 bases and J by 4 bases, and 17 bases separated the two germline ends. The DNA of the CDR3 is TGTGCCAGCAGCCTTTCCCTTGGGGGCCCCTATGGCTACACCTTC. Protein sequence: CASSLSLGGPYGYTF.

This chain links TRBV7-3 with TRBJ2-1; a weak D match, TRBD2 (6 bases). The CDR3 is made up of 15 amino acids. Trimming took 5 bases from V and 0 from J, leaving 11 bases between them. Germline lookup yields CDR1 SGHTA and CDR2 FQGTGA. The CDR3 reads CASSPTRSSYNEQFF. Here the CDR3 DNA reads TGTGCCAGCAGCCCGACTAGAAGCTCCTACAATGAGCAGTTCTTC. The whole variable domain, filled in from reference TRBV7-3 and TRBJ2-1, reads GAGVSQTPSNKVTEKGKYVELRCDPISGHTALYWYRQSLGQGPEFLIYFQGTGAADDSGLPNDRFFAVRPEGSVSTLKIQRTERGDSAVYLCASSPTRSSYNEQFFGPGTRLTVL.

This chain uses TRBV5-1 with TRBJ1-3; D gene unclear. This CDR3 is 16 amino acids long. Trimming cost V 0 bases and J 0 bases, with 10 bases left between them. Per the germline V gene, CDR1 is SGHRS and CDR2 is YFSETQ. CDR3 sequence reads: CASSLGSANSGNTIYF. The CDR3 DNA is TGCGCCAGCAGCTTGGGATCCGCGAACTCTGGAAACACCATATATTTT. Combining the CDR3 with reference TRBV5-1 and TRBJ1-3 gives the whole variable domain KAGVTQTPRYLIKTRGQQVTLSCSPISGHRSVSWYQQTPGQGLQFLFEYFSETQRNKGNFPGRFSGRQFSNSRSEMNVSTLELGDSALYLCASSLGSANSGNTIYFGEGSWLTVV.

This chain links TRBV5-1 with TRBJ1-4; 9 nucleotides match TRBD1. V dropped 0 bases and J dropped 8; count of bases not matched to a gene: 5. The CDR3 has 15 amino acids. Germline V gives CDR1 SGHRS, CDR2 YFSETQ. CDR3 nucleotide sequence: TGCGCCAGCAGCTTGGCGACAGGGGGATGGGAAAAACTGTTTTTT. Its translation: CASSLATGGWEKLFF.

There are a few counts of this clone. The rearrangement links TRBV4-1 to TRBJ1-2, with 8 bases matching TRBD1. The CDR3 loop spans 15 amino acids. Germline-derived CDR1 and CDR2 are MGHRA and YSYEKL. V dropped 1 base and J dropped 8; count of bases not matched to a gene: 9. The CDR3 bases are TGCGCCAGCAGCCAAGCTGGGCAGGGGGCTCGGGGCTACACCTTC. Translated, it gives CASSQAGQGARGYTF.

V usage is TRBV27 and J usage is TRBJ2-2; 8 nucleotides match TRBD1. Unmatched junction bases numbered 7, after V lost 7 bases and J lost 0 bases. The CDR3 is made up of 16 amino acids. Germline V gene sequence: CDR1 MNHEY, CDR2 SMNVEV (reference sequence). The CDR3 region is CASTLRTGTNTGELFF. The CDR3, as DNA: TGTGCCAGCACCTTGAGGACAGGGACGAACACCGGGGAGCTGTTTTTT.

This clone was seen a single time. V and J are TRBV27 and TRBJ1-1; 8 nucleotides line up with TRBD1. The CDR3 loop spans 15 amino acids. CDR1 MNHEY and CDR2 SMNVEV come from the germline V gene (reference sequence). V gave up 5 bases and J gave up 0 bases; unmatched junction bases: 5. The CDR3 bases are TGTGCCAGCAGTCCCCGGGACAGGTTGAACACTGAAGCTTTCTTT. Residues: CASSPRDRLNTEAFF.

The chain carries TRBV7-2 and TRBJ1-1; D gene ambiguous. The V gene's germline CDR1 is SGHTA and CDR2 FQGNSA. The ends were cut back, 1 base at V and 1 base at J, with 7 bases in the middle. This CDR3 spans 14 amino acids. Written as DNA, the CDR3 is TGTGCCAGCAGCTTAGTGCAACAGAACACTGAAGCTTTCTTT. This codes for CASSLVQQNTEAFF.

In nucleotides, the CDR3 is TGCGCCAGCAGCTTGGAGGAGACAGGTCGACCTGAAGCTTTCTTT. Its translation is CASSLEETGRPEAFF. The genes are TRBV5-1 and TRBJ1-1; D is perhaps TRBD1 (6 bases). The CDR3 has 15 residues. CDR1 and CDR2 from the germline V gene are SGHRS and YFSETQ. Trimming stripped 0 bases from V and 6 bases from J, with 15 bases between.

This clone occurred a few times. CDR3 in DNA: TGTGCCAGCAGTAAGACAGGGGTGAACTATGGCTACACCTTC. It encodes CASSKTGVNYGYTF. This chain uses TRBV6-5 with TRBJ1-2, with 8 bases matching TRBD1. CDR3 length: 14 residues. Trimming took 5 bases from V and 2 from J; bases not matched to a gene: 4. Germline V CDR1 and CDR2: MNHEY, SVGAGI.